This T cell receptor (beta chain) was sequenced in a study of OX40 agonist ivuxolimab in advanced cancers. Study-level information: Partial responses occurred in three patients (one hepatocellular carcinoma, two cutaneous melanoma).

Details on this clone: Its antigen is unknown.

Generated by immunoSEQ multiplex PCR, the TCRdb table keeps only in-frame clones and is missing some. The sample carries tens of thousands of clones, roughly 79% recorded once. Regarding the study as a whole: More expanded clones were seen, on average, in CD8+ T cells than in CD4+. In the 0.1 to 3.0 mg/kg range, CD4+ and CD8+ blood T cells had expanded clonally by week 6.

There are 17 residues in the CDR3. J lost 0 bases, V lost 4 bases, and 7 bases had no gene match. Germline V gives CDR1 MNHNS, CDR2 SASEGT. Baseline was the first blood sampling point, followed by cycle 4 day 1 and cycle 7 day 1. The sequence was obtained from an adult with an advanced solid tumor such as melanoma, head and neck, liver or kidney cancer. The input for sequencing was CD4+ or CD8+ T cells sorted from blood, taken in a trial of the OX40 agonist ivuxolimab. The rearrangement uses TRBV6-1 and TRBJ2-2, with 8 bases matching TRBD2. The CDR3 DNA sequence: TGTGCCAGCAGTGCTCTTCTCGGGGGGGCGAACACCGGGGAGCTGTTTTTT. Translated: CASSALLGGANTGELFF.